This record covers a single TCR beta chain. These data come from a study of blood T cell repertoires in COVID-19. V lost 4 bases to trimming and J lost 5 bases; unmatched junction nucleotides: 8. The CDR3 contains 16 residues. Germline-derived CDR1 and CDR2 are SGHNT and YYREEE (reference sequence). Here immunoSEQ multiplex PCR was the method, and the copy in TCRdb shows in-frame clones only, minus some. In the table there are some 190,000 clones, approximately 80% of which are singletons. Source material: PBMCs or T cells enriched from blood (not recorded which). The sequence came from a man aged 60 to 75 who had been exposed to COVID-19. The rearrangement uses TRBV5-4 and TRBJ2-1; the match to TRBD2 covers 11 bases. The DNA for the CDR3 is TGTGCCAGCAGCCGGGCCGGGACTAGCGGAAACAATGAGCAGTTCTTC. Encoded protein: CASSRAGTSGNNEQFF.